These 18 T cell receptor beta chains were sequenced from one sample in a study of T-cell memory formation after mild COVID-19. Via MiXCR, TCRdb re-called the 5' RACE reads, giving one row per CDR3 protein. The profile shows a few hundred thousand distinct CDR3 sequences, roughly 13% of them singletons. Sequenced material: PBMCs or a T cell subset sorted from them (not recorded which). These receptors all stem from a young man who had mild COVID-19 (a few samples of this study predate the infection). Cell type and time point are not known.

V is TRBV6-4 and J is TRBJ2-3; D uncertain. V lost 6 bases, J lost 5 bases, and 9 bases lay in between. CDR3 length: 12 amino acids. The germline CDR1 and CDR2 sequences are MRHNA and SNTAGT. The CDR3: CASSHLGDTQYF. CDR3 DNA: TGTGCCAGCAGCCACCTAGGAGATACGCAGTATTTT.

This chain joins TRBV4-1 and TRBJ2-5; TRBD2 agrees at 8 bases. CDR3 length equals 16 residues. Germline trimming cut 1 base from V and 2 bases from J; bases unmatched to any gene: 6. Germline CDR1 reads MGHRA; CDR2 reads YSYEKL. The CDR3 DNA sequence: TGCGCCAGCAGCCAAGGGTGGAGCGGGGGTCAAGAGACCCAGTACTTC. Translation gives CASSQGWSGGQETQYF.

In its sample, this clonotype was seen a few times. CDR3 amino acids: CASSGMTRRAFF. Written as DNA, the CDR3 is TGTGCCAGCAGTGGAATGACACGGCGGGCTTTCTTT. The chain has TRBV6-1 and TRBJ1-1; no clear D. CDR1 and CDR2 (germline): MNHNS, SASEGT. The CDR3 is made up of 12 amino acids. The V end lost 4 bases, the J end lost 11 bases, and 14 bases lay between the germline ends.

J is TRBJ1-2 and V is TRBV29-1, with no clear D. Trimming cost V 4 bases and J 4 bases, with 7 bases left between them. The length of the CDR3 is 11 residues. The V gene's germline CDR1 is SQVTM and CDR2 ANQGSEA. The CDR3 bases are TGCAGCGTTGGTGAGGCCTATGGCTACACCTTC. Translated, it gives CSVGEAYGYTF.

With regard to this clonotype: It may be a read error: a sequence one base away is much more abundant. V and J are TRBV28 and TRBJ2-3, with 10 bases lining up with TRBD2. Germline V gene lookup returns CDR1 MDHEN and CDR2 SYDVKM. The CDR3 consists of 16 residues. This CDR3 is CASSSSGGAGTDTKYF. In DNA form, the CDR3 reads TGTGCCAGCAGTTCAAGCGGGGGGGCCGGAACAGATACGAAGTATTTT.

The gene calls are TRBV10-3 and TRBJ2-7; the D is unclear. The CDR3 is made up of 13 amino acids. Trimming removed 6 bases at V and 2 bases at J, with 11 bases between. Germline CDR1 and CDR2: ENHRY and SYGVKD. The CDR3 loop is CAIREDTPYEQYF. CDR3 coding DNA: TGTGCCATCAGGGAAGACACACCCTACGAGCAGTACTTC.

V usage is TRBV9 and J usage is TRBJ2-3; D call uncertain. V lost 0 bases and J lost 4, with 15 bases in between. Per germline, CDR1 SGDLS and CDR2 YYNGEE. There are 16 residues in the CDR3. CDR3 coding DNA: TGTGCCAGCAGCGTAGAGCCGACGTTTTACGCAGATACGCAGTATTTT. This gives the protein CASSVEPTFYADTQYF.

This clonotype was counted between two and nine times. V gene TRBV6-5 combines with J gene TRBJ1-2; 10 positions match TRBD1. The germline CDR1 and CDR2 sequences are MNHEY and SVGAGI. V gave up 7 bases and J gave up 8 bases; unmatched junction bases: 13. The CDR3 spans 15 residues. The CDR3 here is CASTPTGTGARGYTF. CDR3 DNA: TGTGCCAGCACCCCAACCGGGACAGGGGCTCGAGGCTACACCTTC.

In its sample, this clonotype was seen a few times. This chain links TRBV7-9 with TRBJ1-5; D not resolved. V lost 5 bases and J lost 6, with 8 bases in between. Germline V gene lookup returns CDR1 SEHNR and CDR2 FQNEAQ (reference sequence). CDR3 length equals 12 residues. The CDR3 protein is CASSPGGQPQHF. The CDR3 DNA reads TGTGCCAGCAGCCCGGGTGGTCAGCCCCAGCATTTT.

In DNA, the CDR3 is TGCAGCGTTCGAAGGGGGACCGAGGAGACCCAGTACTTC. This encodes CSVRRGTEETQYF. The chain uses TRBV29-1 and TRBJ2-5, with D possibly TRBD1 on 6 matching bases. Germline lookup yields CDR1 SQVTM and CDR2 ANQGSEA. Trimming cost V 5 bases and J 5 bases, with 15 bases left between them. This CDR3 is 13 amino acids long.

Here the CDR3 reads CASSIDPLGNTEAFF. The CDR3 nucleotides are TGCGCCAGCAGCATCGACCCCCTAGGGAACACTGAAGCTTTCTTT. The V call is TRBV5-1, the J call TRBJ1-1; D is unclear. The CDR3 has 15 residues. V lost 4 bases, J lost 1 base, and 14 bases lay in between. Germline values: CDR1 SGHRS, CDR2 YFSETQ.

There are a few counts of this clonotype. The rearrangement links TRBV10-3 to TRBJ1-1, with 8 positions matching TRBD1. CDR3 length equals 14 residues. Trimming removed 7 bases from V and 1 base from J; junction bases left unmatched: 5. The germline gives CDR1 ENHRY, CDR2 SYGVKD. CDR3 sequence (DNA): TGTGCCATCAAAACCGGGACAGGGAACACTGAAGCTTTCTTT. Its translation: CAIKTGTGNTEAFF.

This clonotype has a handful of counts. V gene TRBV5-1 combines with J gene TRBJ2-5, with a weak D call TRBD2 (6 bases). Trimming removed 3 bases at V and 1 base at J, with 13 bases between. The CDR3 sequence is 15 residues long. Germline CDR1 reads SGHRS; CDR2 reads YFSETQ. CDR3: CASSSAPGGQETQYF. In DNA, the CDR3 is TGCGCCAGCAGCTCCGCCCCCGGGGGCCAAGAGACCCAGTACTTC.

The J gene is TRBJ2-5, the V gene TRBV28; D is perhaps TRBD2 (5 bases). V lost 6 bases to trimming and J lost 7 bases, with 9 bases between them. Germline V CDR1 and CDR2: MDHEN, SYDVKM. This CDR3 comprises 11 residues. The CDR3 DNA follows: TGTGCCAGCAGCTGGCTAGCGACCCAGTACTTC. It translates to CASSWLATQYF.

The CDR3, as DNA: TGTGCCAGCAGCATCCGGGACCAACTCACAGATACGCAGTATTTT. It translates to CASSIRDQLTDTQYF. The V gene is TRBV9, the J gene TRBJ2-3; D tentatively fits TRBD1 or TRBD2 (5 bases each). This CDR3 has 15 residues. Germline CDR1 reads SGDLS; CDR2 reads YYNGEE. Trimming left V 4 bases short and J 2 bases short, with 14 bases between.

This clonotype occurred many times. CDR3 sequence reads: CATTRDLNTEAFF. CDR3 bases: TGTGCCACCACGCGTGACTTGAACACTGAAGCTTTCTTT. The chain employs TRBV15 and TRBJ1-1; the D is unclear. This CDR3 contains 13 residues. From germline, CDR1 is LNHNV and CDR2 YYDKDF (reference sequence). V was shortened by 7 bases and J by 0 bases, with 9 bases between the two germline ends. The full variable domain, in which reference TRBV15 and TRBJ1-1 provide the parts outside the CDR3, is DAMVIQNPRYQVTQFGKPVTLSCSQTLNHNVMYWYQQKSSQAPKLLFHYYDKDFNNEADTPDNFQSRRPNTSFCFLDIRSPGLGDTAMYLCATTRDLNTEAFFGQGTRLTVV.

The V call is TRBV21-1, the J call TRBJ1-6; the listed D gene, TRBD1, was not tested against the DNA. TRBV21-1 is reported as a pseudogene. This CDR3 spans 14 amino acids. In DNA, the CDR3 is TGTGCCAGCAGCAAAGGCAGGGGGGTTTCACCCCTCCACTTT. It is translated as CASSKGRGVSPLHF.

The chain couples TRBV6-6 to TRBJ2-5; 10 bases fit TRBD2. Trimming removed 10 bases from V and 5 bases from J; junction bases left unmatched: 13. The CDR3 consists of 15 residues. Germline V gives CDR1 MNHNY, CDR2 SVGAGI (reference sequence). CDR3 residues: CATDSIPGLAETQYF. CDR3 DNA sequence: TGTGCCACCGATTCGATCCCGGGACTAGCGGAGACCCAGTACTTC.